Described below is a single T cell receptor (beta chain) sequence and its context. This clone was picked up a small number of times. Its antigen has not been determined. One base away there is no much larger clone; base qualities are not given. The source of the sample is a study of T cell responses to AZD1222 COVID-19 vaccine (dated by TCRdb to about 2021). Regarding the research as a whole: Because spike-specific TCR depth and breadth did not differ between the two schedules, AZD1222 recipients who got a second dose at roughly 4 weeks were pooled with those who got a second dose at roughly 12 weeks. A total of just over 230 trial participants underwent TCR sequencing, of whom some 200 had received two doses of AZD1222 and about 25 had received two doses of the MenACWY control vaccine. Enrollment into the trials was organized by age into subgroups of 18-55, 56-69 and 70-plus years, and those subgroups contained roughly 150, 30 and 60 TCR-sequenced participants, respectively.

The research as a whole found: The 56-69-year group was small, and its depth increase did not reach significance, likely because of low power. Spike-specific TCR breadth and depth rose significantly after two AZD1222 doses compared with day 0 and with MenACWY recipients. Epitopes outside the regions mutated in the B.1.351 and B.1.1.7 variants were reportedly recognized by nearly half of the unique spike-specific TCRs. Participants were mostly white British, with more females than males. The authors suggested clonal diversity may have been underestimated. Because no day 14 peak-response samples were available, the repertoires could be characterized only after the peak T cell response. The vaccine-associated CD4 TCRs covered the entire spike protein, and the dominant responses fell in regions 160-218 and 743-854. Conclusions about previously exposed vaccinees were limited because only six AZD1222 recipients were SARS-CoV-2 seropositive at baseline.

The CDR3 holds 13 amino acids from the cysteine to the phenylalanine. Left in the record is the CDR3 DNA by itself, 39 bases read in frame from the first base. CDR1 and CDR2 (KGHDR, SFDVKD) derive from the germline V gene. The junction carries 7 bases between V and J, which are trimmed by 1 base and 7 bases respectively. The CDR3 regions of human TCRbeta chains were analyzed by immunosequencing. The authors' pipeline ran thus. TCRs in the repertoires were matched against a reference library of SARS-CoV-2-specific TCRs that had been generated with the MIRA antigen-specificity platform. Breadth meant the fraction of unique TCRs that were SARS-CoV-2-associated, whereas depth meant the fraction of total T cells that were SARS-CoV-2-associated. Using the MIRA data, every spike-specific TCR was mapped to the spike region that the TCR reacted to and assigned to either a CD4 or a CD8 class. Log10-transformed breadth and depth values were compared by one-way ANOVA with Sidak's multiple comparisons tests. Sourced from immuneACCESS, this table was stored by TCRdb with only in-frame sequences that have V and J called. A share of the clones is absent; for the studies checked, an unresolved V gene accounts for under half, and the remainder has no known explanation. V and J calls and clone size are copied from that table; D and trimming were computed from the DNA. The sample records over 85,000 clones, roughly four fifths of which are singletons. 4% to 5% of the sample is taken by the ten largest.

In light of the paper, this sample's time point label describes: baseline before first vaccination. Vaccinee samples came from UK trials COV001 and COV002, including a single-blind randomized controlled phase 2/3 trial of AZD1222 (ChAdOx1 nCoV-19) in healthy adults. Trial participant PBMC samples were collected at day 0 and day 28 after the second dose for TCRbeta chain sequencing. The clonotype originates from an adult in good health. This chain is built from TRBV24-1 and TRBJ2-1; the D gene could be either TRBD1 or TRBD2, each agreeing at 5 bases. The sequencing used peripheral blood, collected on day 0 of AZD1222 vaccination. The CDR3 is CATSDFWGNEQFF. The DNA sequence is as follows: TGTGCCACCAGTGATTTCTGGGGGAATGAGCAGTTCTTC.